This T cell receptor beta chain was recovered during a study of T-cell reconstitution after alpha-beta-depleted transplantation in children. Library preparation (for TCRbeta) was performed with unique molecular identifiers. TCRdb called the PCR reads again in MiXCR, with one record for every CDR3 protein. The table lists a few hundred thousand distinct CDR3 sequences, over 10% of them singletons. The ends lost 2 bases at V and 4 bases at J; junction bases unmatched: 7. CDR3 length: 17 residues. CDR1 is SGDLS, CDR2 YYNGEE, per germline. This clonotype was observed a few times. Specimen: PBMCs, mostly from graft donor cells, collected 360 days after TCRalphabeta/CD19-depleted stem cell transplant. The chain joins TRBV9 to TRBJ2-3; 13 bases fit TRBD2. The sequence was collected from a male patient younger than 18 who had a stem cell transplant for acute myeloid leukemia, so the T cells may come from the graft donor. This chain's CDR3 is CASSVGTSGTGADTQYF. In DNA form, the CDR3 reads TGTGCCAGCAGCGTCGGGACTAGCGGGACAGGAGCAGATACGCAGTATTTT.